This T cell receptor beta chain was captured by sequencing in a study of graft-versus-host responses after intestinal transplantation listed by TCRdb under 2021. The study in broad terms: The transplants that recipients received were multivisceral, liver-intestinal, or isolated intestinal. Of the 20 to 30 intestinal transplant recipients enrolled in the cohort, one of whom was a retransplant, 3 patients without pretransplant specimens were excluded. To identify alloreactive clones, pre-transplant mixed lymphocyte reaction products were sequenced and compared with unstimulated pre-transplant donor and recipient T cells. Anti-thymocyte globulin induction was given to all recipients, followed by maintenance tacrolimus and steroids for about 3 years. Donor T cell macrochimerism was defined as a peak of at least 4% donor T cells among recipient peripheral blood mononuclear cells. Instead of going to the commercial service, samples from a few later patients were sequenced in-house on an Illumina MiSeq and processed with MiXCR. After intestinal transplantation, graft-versus-host and host-versus-graft alloreactive T cell clones in the graft, circulation and bone marrow were tracked using bulk TCR-beta CDR3 sequencing.

Regarding this clone: Its antigen has not been determined. One base away there is no much larger clone; base qualities are not given.

Including the terminal cysteine and phenylalanine, the CDR3 comprises 13 residues. Solely the CDR3 DNA is kept, with 39 bases framed from the first base. The germline V gene gives CDR1 as ENHRY and CDR2 as SYGVKD. V and J lose 10 bases and 0 bases, and a span of 13 bases separates them. The time point label of this sample denotes: cells obtained before transplantation from donor or recipient. CD3+CD4+ and CD3+CD8+ populations were FACS-sorted from unstimulated pre-transplant donor and recipient cells taken from spleen or lymph nodes. Library prep was done by the immunoSEQ multiplex PCR assay. For most patients, genomic DNA was isolated using the Qiagen DNeasy Blood and Tissue Kit and was shipped frozen to Adaptive Biotechnologies for TCR sequencing. For most patients, genomic DNA was subjected to high-throughput TCR-beta CDR3 sequencing by Adaptive Biotechnologies. On the study's bioinformatics: TCR sequencing data for around 19 patients were retrieved from Adaptive's ImmunoSEQ software; three other patients were processed with MiXCR and VDJtools. To correct CD4 versus CD8 sorting errors, sequences present in both subsets at a frequency ratio below 5:1 were removed. CDR3 nucleotide sequences shared by donor and recipient were removed because the origin of these sequences could not be assigned. At least 2-fold expansion over unstimulated cells and a minimum CFSE-low frequency of 0.002% (template counts) or 0.001% (read counts) were required for clones to be classified as alloreactive. Clones were considered mappable if detected in sequenced pre-transplant spleen, lymph node, or MLR CFSE-low populations of the donor or recipient. The cumulative frequency of alloreactive clones was calculated as a percentage of all sequences, weighted by copy number. In TCRdb, the immuneACCESS table is reduced to in-frame sequences with V and J assigned. These tables do not hold every clone; where another copy was compared, an unresolved V gene accounts for under half, and the others remain unexplained. V, J and clone size reflect that table, while D and trimming were determined from the DNA. The sample contains tens of thousands of clones, under 95% of them found a single time. Approximately 5.6% of the sample rests with the top ten.

Summary of the overall study and its limitations: Early after transplant, declines in HvG clones were associated with peak levels of circulating GvH clones. In patients with donor T cell macrochimerism, the allografts had high GvH to HvG T cell clonal ratios. Conclusions were limited by the relatively low number and heterogeneity of intestinal transplant patients. GvH clones turned up in recipient bone marrow, with some appearing earlier in ileal mucosa or blood, a pattern consistent with an intestinal mucosal origin.

Source: unstimulated CD8+ T cells sorted from spleen or lymph node cells, taken before intestinal transplant. The chain uses TRBV10-3 and TRBJ2-7; no D gene call is confident. The TCR originated in a human donor who received an intestinal transplant. The bases read TGTGCCACGCGACTGGATGACTCCTACGAGCAGTACTTC. The translation is CATRLDDSYEQYF.